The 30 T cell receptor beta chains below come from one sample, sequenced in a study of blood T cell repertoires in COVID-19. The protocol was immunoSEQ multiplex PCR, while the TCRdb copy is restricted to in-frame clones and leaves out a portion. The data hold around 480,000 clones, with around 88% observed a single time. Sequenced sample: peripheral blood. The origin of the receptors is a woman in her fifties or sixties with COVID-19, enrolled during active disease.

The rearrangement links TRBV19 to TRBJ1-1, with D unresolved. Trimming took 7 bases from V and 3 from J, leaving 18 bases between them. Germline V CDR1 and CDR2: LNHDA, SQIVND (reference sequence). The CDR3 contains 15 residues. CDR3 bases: TGTGCCAGTACCGGAGGAACGCCGCGGGACACTGAAGCTTTCTTT. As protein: CASTGGTPRDTEAFF.

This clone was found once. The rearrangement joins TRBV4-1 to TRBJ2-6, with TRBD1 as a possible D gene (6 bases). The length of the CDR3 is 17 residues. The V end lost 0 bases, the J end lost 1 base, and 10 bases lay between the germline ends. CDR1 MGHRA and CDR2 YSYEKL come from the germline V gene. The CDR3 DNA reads TGCGCCAGCAGCCAAGAACGGACAGTGTCTGGGGCCAACGTCCTGACTTTC. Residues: CASSQERTVSGANVLTF.

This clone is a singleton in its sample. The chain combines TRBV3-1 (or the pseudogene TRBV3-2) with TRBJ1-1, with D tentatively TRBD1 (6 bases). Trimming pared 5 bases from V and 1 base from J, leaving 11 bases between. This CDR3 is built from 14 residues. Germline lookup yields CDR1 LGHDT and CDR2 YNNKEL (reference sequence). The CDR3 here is CASSKQGENTEAFF. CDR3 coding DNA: TGTGCCAGCAGCAAACAGGGCGAGAACACTGAAGCTTTCTTT.

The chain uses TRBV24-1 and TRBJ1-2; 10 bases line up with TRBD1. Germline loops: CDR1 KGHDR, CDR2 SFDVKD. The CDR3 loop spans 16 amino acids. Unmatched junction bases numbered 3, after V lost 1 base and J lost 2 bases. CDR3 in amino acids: CATSDFGTGANYGYTF. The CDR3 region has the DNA TGTGCCACCAGTGATTTTGGGACAGGGGCGAACTATGGCTACACCTTC.

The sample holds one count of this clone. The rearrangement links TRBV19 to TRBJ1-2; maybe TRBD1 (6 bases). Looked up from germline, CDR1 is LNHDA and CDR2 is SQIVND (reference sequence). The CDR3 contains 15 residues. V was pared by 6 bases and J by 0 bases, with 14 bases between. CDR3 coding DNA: TGTGCCAGTAGCGTTGGACAGCAGACTAACTATGGCTACACCTTC. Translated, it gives CASSVGQQTNYGYTF.

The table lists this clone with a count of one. The CDR3 reads CASSFLQGSTGELFF. CDR3 nucleotides: TGTGCCAGCAGTTTCCTACAGGGCTCCACCGGGGAGCTGTTTTTT. The chain links TRBV2 to TRBJ2-2; maybe TRBD1 (6 bases). V gave up 5 bases and J gave up 4 bases, with 14 bases separating them. Germline values: CDR1 SNHLY, CDR2 FYNNEI. CDR3 length equals 15 residues. The variable domain in full, completed from reference TRBV2 and TRBJ2-2, reads EPEVTQTPSHQVTQMGQEVILRCVPISNHLYFYWYRQILGQKVEFLVSFYNNEISEKSEIFDDQFSVERPDGSNFTLKIRSTKLEDSAMYFCASSFLQGSTGELFFGEGSRLTVL.

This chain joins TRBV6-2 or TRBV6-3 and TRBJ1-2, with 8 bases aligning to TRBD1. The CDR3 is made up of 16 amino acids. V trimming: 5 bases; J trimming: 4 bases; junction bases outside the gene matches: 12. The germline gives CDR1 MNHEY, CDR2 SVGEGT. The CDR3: CASSRPTGVRVYGYTF. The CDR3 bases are TGTGCCAGCAGTCGCCCGACAGGGGTGCGTGTCTATGGCTACACCTTC.

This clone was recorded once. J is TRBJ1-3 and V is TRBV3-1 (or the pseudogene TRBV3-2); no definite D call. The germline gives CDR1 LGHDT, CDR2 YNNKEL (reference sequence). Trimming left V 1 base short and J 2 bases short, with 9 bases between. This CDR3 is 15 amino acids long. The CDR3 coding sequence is TGTGCCAGCAGCCAAGGAGTTACAGCTGGAAACACCATATATTTT. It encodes CASSQGVTAGNTIYF.

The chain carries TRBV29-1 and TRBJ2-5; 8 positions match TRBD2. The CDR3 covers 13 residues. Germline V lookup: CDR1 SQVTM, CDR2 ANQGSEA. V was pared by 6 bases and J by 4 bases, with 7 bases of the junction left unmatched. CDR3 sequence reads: CSVAGGGRETQYF. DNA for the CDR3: TGCAGCGTCGCCGGGGGGGGGCGAGAGACCCAGTACTTC.

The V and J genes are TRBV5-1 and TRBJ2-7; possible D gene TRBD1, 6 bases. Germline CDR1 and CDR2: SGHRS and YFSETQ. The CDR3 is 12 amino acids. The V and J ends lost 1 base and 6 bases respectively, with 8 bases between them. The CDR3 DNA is TGCGCCAGCAGCTTGACAGGGAGCGAGCAGTACTTC. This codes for CASSLTGSEQYF.

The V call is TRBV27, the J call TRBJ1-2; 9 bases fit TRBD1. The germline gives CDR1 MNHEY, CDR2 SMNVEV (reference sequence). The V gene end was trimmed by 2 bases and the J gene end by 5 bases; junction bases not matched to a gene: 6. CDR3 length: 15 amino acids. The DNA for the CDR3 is TGTGCCAGCAGTTTAGGGACAGGGAGGAGGTATGGCTACACCTTC. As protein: CASSLGTGRRYGYTF.

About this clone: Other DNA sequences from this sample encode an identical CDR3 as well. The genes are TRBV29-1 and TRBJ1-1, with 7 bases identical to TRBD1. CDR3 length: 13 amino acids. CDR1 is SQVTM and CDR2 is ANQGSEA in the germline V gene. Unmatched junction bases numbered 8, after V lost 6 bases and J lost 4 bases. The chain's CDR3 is CSVDRQGGTEAFF. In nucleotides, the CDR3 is TGCAGCGTGGACCGACAGGGAGGCACTGAAGCTTTCTTT.

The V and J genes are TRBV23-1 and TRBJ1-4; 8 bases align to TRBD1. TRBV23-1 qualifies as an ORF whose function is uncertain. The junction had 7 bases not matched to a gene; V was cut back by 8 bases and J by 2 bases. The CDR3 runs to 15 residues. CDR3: CASRWTGRTNEKLFF. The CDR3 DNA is TGCGCCAGCCGATGGACAGGGCGGACTAATGAAAAACTGTTTTTT.

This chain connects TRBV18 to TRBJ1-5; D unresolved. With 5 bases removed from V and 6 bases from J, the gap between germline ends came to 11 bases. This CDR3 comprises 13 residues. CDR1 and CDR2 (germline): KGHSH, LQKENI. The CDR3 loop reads CASSRTKGQPQHF. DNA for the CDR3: TGTGCCAGCTCAAGGACTAAAGGTCAGCCCCAGCATTTT.

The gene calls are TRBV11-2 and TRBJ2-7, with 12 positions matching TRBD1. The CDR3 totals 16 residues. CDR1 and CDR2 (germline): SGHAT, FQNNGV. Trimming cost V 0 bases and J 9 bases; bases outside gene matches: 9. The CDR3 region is CASSLDLSGTGGGQYF. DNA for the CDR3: TGTGCCAGCAGCTTAGATCTTTCAGGGACAGGGGGCGGGCAGTACTTC. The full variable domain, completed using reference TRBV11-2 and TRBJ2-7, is EAGVAQSPRYKIIEKRQSVAFWCNPISGHATLYWYQQILGQGPKLLIQFQNNGVVDDSQLPKDRFSAERLKGVDSTLKIQPAKLEDSAVYLCASSLDLSGTGGGQYFGPGTRLTVT.

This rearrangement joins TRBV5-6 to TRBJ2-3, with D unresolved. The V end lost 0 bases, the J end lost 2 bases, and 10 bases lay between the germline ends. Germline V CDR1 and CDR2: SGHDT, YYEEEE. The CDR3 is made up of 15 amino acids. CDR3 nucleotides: TGTGCCAGCAGCTTGGCCGGTCGGTACACAGATACGCAGTATTTT. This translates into CASSLAGRYTDTQYF.

Here the CDR3 reads CASSEFSGGQETQYF. CDR3 nucleotide sequence: TGCGCCAGCAGTGAGTTTAGCGGGGGGCAAGAGACCCAGTACTTC. This rearrangement joins TRBV10-1 to TRBJ2-5; 10 bases line up with TRBD2. Germline trimming cut 1 base from V and 2 bases from J; bases unmatched to any gene: 1. CDR3 length: 15 residues. Looked up from germline, CDR1 is WNHNN and CDR2 is SYGVQD (reference sequence).

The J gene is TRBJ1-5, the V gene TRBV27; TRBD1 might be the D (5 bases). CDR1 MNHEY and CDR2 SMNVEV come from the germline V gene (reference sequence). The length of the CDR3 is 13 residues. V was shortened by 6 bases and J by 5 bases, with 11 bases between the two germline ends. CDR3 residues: CASSQTGDQPQHF. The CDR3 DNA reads TGTGCCAGCAGCCAAACGGGGGATCAGCCCCAGCATTTT.

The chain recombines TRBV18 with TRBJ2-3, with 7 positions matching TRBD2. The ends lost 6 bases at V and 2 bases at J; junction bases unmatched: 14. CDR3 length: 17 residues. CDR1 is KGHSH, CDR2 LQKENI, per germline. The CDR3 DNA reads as TGTGCCAGCTCGCTACCCCCCTGGGGGGGGTCCACAGATACGCAGTATTTT. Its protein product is CASSLPPWGGSTDTQYF.

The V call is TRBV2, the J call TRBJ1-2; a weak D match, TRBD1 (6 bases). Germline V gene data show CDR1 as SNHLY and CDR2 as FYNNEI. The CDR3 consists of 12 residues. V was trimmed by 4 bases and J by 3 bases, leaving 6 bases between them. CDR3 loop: CASSAGDYGYTF. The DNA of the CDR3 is TGTGCCAGCAGTGCAGGGGACTATGGCTACACCTTC.

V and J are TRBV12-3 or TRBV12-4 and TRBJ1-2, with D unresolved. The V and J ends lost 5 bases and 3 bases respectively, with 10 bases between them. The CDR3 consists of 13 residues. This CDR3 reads CASSLLRDYGYTF. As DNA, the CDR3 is TGTGCCAGCAGTCTACTCCGGGACTATGGCTACACCTTC.

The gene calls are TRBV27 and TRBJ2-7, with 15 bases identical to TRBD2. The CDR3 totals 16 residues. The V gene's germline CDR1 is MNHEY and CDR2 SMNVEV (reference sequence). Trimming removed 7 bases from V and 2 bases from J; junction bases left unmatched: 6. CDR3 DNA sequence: TGTGCCAGCAAGCGAGGACTAGCGGGGGGGGCCTACGAGCAGTACTTC. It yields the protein CASKRGLAGGAYEQYF.

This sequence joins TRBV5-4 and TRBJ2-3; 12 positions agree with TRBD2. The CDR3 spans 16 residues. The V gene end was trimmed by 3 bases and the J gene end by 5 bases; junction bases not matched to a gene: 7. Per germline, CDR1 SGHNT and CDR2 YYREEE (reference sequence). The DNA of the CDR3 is TGTGCCAGCAGCTCCGGACTAGCGGGGCGAGGAGATACGCAGTATTTT. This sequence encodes CASSSGLAGRGDTQYF.

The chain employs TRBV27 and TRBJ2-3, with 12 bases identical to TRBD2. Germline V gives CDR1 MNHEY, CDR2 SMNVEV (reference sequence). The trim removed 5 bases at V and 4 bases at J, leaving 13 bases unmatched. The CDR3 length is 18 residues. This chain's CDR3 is CASSNLAGGPMVPDTQYF. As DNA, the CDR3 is TGTGCCAGCAGTAACCTAGCGGGGGGGCCGATGGTCCCAGATACGCAGTATTTT.

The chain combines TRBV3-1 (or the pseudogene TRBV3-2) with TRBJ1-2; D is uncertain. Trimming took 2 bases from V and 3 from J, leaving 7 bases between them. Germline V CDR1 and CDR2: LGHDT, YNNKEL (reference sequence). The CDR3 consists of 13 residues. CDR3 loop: CASSQREDYGYTF. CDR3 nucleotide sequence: TGTGCCAGCAGCCAACGGGAGGACTATGGCTACACCTTC.

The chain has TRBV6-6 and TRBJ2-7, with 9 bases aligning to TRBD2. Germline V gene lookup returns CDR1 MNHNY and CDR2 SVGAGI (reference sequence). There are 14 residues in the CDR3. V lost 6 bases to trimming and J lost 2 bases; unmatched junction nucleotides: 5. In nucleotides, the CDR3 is TGTGCCAGCAGGGCGGGGGGGGGAACCTACGAGCAGTACTTC. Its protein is CASRAGGGTYEQYF.

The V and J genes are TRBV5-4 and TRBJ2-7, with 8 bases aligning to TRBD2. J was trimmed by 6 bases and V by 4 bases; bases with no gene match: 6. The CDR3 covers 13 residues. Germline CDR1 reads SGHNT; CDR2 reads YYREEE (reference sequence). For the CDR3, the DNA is TGTGCCAGCAGCCTGGGACTAGATGGCGAGCAGTACTTC. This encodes CASSLGLDGEQYF.

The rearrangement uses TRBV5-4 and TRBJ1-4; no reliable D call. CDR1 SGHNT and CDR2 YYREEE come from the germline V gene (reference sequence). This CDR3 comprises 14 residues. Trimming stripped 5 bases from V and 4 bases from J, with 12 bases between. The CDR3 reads CASRRSGVNEKLFF. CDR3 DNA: TGTGCCAGCAGACGCTCCGGGGTTAATGAAAAACTGTTTTTT.

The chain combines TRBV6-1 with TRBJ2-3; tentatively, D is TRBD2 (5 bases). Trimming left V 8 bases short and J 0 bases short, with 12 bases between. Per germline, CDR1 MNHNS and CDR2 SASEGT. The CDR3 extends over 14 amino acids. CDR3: CASLRAASTDTQYF. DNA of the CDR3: TGTGCCAGCTTACGAGCGGCTAGCACAGATACGCAGTATTTT.

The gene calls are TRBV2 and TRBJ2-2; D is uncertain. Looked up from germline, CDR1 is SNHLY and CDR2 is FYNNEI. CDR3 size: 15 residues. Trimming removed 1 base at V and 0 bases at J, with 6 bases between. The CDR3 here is CASSEVAANTGELFF. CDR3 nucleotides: TGTGCCAGCAGTGAAGTGGCAGCGAACACCGGGGAGCTGTTTTTT.